The 19 T cell receptor beta chains below all came from one sample that was sequenced in a study of T cells in Graves' hyperthyroidism and ophthalmopathy. Amplified TCR beta CDR3 regions derived from RNA transcripts. Carried out on the TCR CDR3, a first-round RT-PCR used the HTBI primer set. TCRdb independently ran MiXCR on the multiplex PCR reads; one entry per CDR3 protein. The table includes approximately 370,000 distinct CDR3 sequences, roughly 15% detected once. The source material was blood. The source of these receptors is a woman in her thirties with Graves' hyperthyroidism that later progressed to Graves' ophthalmopathy.

This clonotype appeared many times. CDR3 DNA sequence: TGTGCCAGCAGTGAACGGGTAGGGGCGACTGGAAACACCATATATTTT. Its translation: CASSERVGATGNTIYF. V usage is TRBV6-1 and J usage is TRBJ1-3; a weak D match, TRBD1 (5 bases). The V gene's germline CDR1 is MNHNS and CDR2 SASEGT. Trimming pared 2 bases from V and 2 bases from J, leaving 13 bases between. The CDR3 loop spans 16 amino acids.

This clonotype turned up a few times. The chain joins TRBV29-1 to TRBJ2-5; D is undetermined. Germline CDR1 reads SQVTM; CDR2 reads ANQGSEA. V lost 4 bases and J 1 base, leaving 4 bases between the germline ends. This CDR3 is built from 11 residues. CDR3 sequence (DNA): TGCAGCGTTGCCCCCCAAGAGACCCAGTACTTC. Its translation: CSVAPQETQYF. The variable domain in full, completed from reference TRBV29-1 and TRBJ2-5, reads SAVISQKPSRDICQRGTSLTIQCQVDSQVTMMFWYRQQPGQSLTLIATANQGSEATYESGFVIDKFPISRPNLTFSTLTVSNMSPEDSSIYLCSVAPQETQYFGPGTRLLVL.

This clonotype appeared many times. The rearrangement links TRBV12-3 or TRBV12-4 to TRBJ2-1; 8 bases are shared with TRBD1. J gave up 8 bases and V 5 bases, and 11 bases lay outside the gene matches. The CDR3 is 15 residues long. Here the CDR3 reads CASSHPTGVGDEQFF. CDR3 sequence (DNA): TGTGCCAGCAGTCACCCGACAGGGGTGGGCGATGAGCAGTTCTTC.

This chain links TRBV29-1 with TRBJ2-1, with 9 bases lining up with TRBD2. Germline V gene data show CDR1 as SQVTM and CDR2 as ANQGSEA. CDR3 length equals 15 residues. V trimming: 0 bases; J trimming: 4 bases; junction bases outside the gene matches: 4. In DNA form, the CDR3 reads TGCAGCGTTGAAGATTCCGCGGGAGGGTACAATGAGCAGTTCTTC. This sequence encodes CSVEDSAGGYNEQFF.

At least ten counts were recorded for this clonotype. This chain links TRBV9 with TRBJ2-1, with 7 positions matching TRBD2. V trimming: 4 bases; J trimming: 7 bases; junction bases outside the gene matches: 17. Per germline, CDR1 SGDLS and CDR2 YYNGEE. The CDR3 consists of 17 residues. CDR3 in amino acids: CASSSFVSGILDNEQFF. The CDR3 nucleotides are TGTGCCAGCAGCTCCTTCGTAAGCGGGATACTTGATAATGAGCAGTTCTTC. The complete variable domain, with remaining parts taken from reference TRBV9 and TRBJ2-1, reads DSGVTQTPKHLITATGQRVTLRCSPRSGDLSVYWYQQSLDQGLQFLIQYYNGEERAKGNILERFSAQQFPDLHSELNLSSLELGDSALYFCASSSFVSGILDNEQFFGPGTRLTVL.

This clonotype was observed at least ten times. The chain is built from TRBV29-1 and TRBJ1-1; D call uncertain. Germline-derived CDR1 and CDR2 are SQVTM and ANQGSEA. Between the trimmed V and J ends, which lost 1 base and 3 bases, there was a span of 12 bases. The CDR3 covers 14 residues. The CDR3 nucleotides read TGCAGCGTTGAAGGGTTGGAGGGAGACACTGAAGCTTTCTTT. Its translation: CSVEGLEGDTEAFF.

Many counts were recorded for this clonotype. The genes are TRBV6-2 or TRBV6-3 and TRBJ1-2; D is uncertain. The germline gives CDR1 MNHEY, CDR2 SVGEGT. The CDR3 runs to 13 residues. Trimming took off 5 bases at V and 3 bases at J, with 10 bases between the two ends. The DNA for the CDR3 is TGTGCCAGCAGTGTTCAGATGTACTATGGCTACACCTTC. Translation: CASSVQMYYGYTF.

This clonotype was counted ten times or more. This chain links TRBV5-1 with TRBJ1-6; no reliable D call. The CDR3 covers 13 residues. V was cut by 6 bases and J by 9 bases, with 13 bases left in between. Germline V gene lookup returns CDR1 SGHRS and CDR2 YFSETQ. Written as DNA, the CDR3 is TGCGCCAGCAAAATGGGTGAGGGTTCACCCCTCCACTTT. Translation: CASKMGEGSPLHF.

This chain uses TRBV10-3 with TRBJ2-1, with 9 bases lining up with TRBD2. V trimming: 7 bases; J trimming: 7 bases; junction bases outside the gene matches: 11. The CDR3 is 15 residues long. Germline CDR1 and CDR2: ENHRY and SYGVKD. The CDR3 sequence: CAIKGRLAGTNEQFF. In DNA form, the CDR3 reads TGTGCCATCAAGGGGAGGCTAGCGGGAACAAATGAGCAGTTCTTC.

This clonotype appeared a few times. V gene TRBV6-1 combines with J gene TRBJ2-7; weak D call: TRBD1 (6 bases). Germline-derived CDR1 and CDR2 are MNHNS and SASEGT. The CDR3 consists of 15 residues. V lost 6 bases to trimming and J lost 3 bases, with 18 bases between them. CDR3 loop: CASSLEGEGDYEQYF. The CDR3 region has the DNA TGTGCCAGCAGCCTAGAGGGGGAAGGGGACTACGAGCAGTACTTC.

This clonotype was observed at least ten times. The V gene is TRBV3-1, the J gene TRBJ2-5; TRBD2 is a possible D gene (5 bases). The CDR3 runs 16 residues. V lost 4 bases, J lost 0 bases, and 15 bases lay in between. Per germline, CDR1 LGHDT and CDR2 YNNKEL (reference sequence). The CDR3 bases are TGTGCCAGCAGCCGAGAGGGATCGGTAGACCAAGAGACCCAGTACTTC. Residues: CASSREGSVDQETQYF.

This clonotype occurred many times. V gene TRBV27 combines with J gene TRBJ1-6; D unresolved. V lost 1 base, J lost 7 bases, and 5 bases lay in between. Per the germline V gene, CDR1 is MNHEY and CDR2 is SMNVEV (reference sequence). The CDR3 totals 13 residues. Here the CDR3 DNA reads TGTGCCAGCAGTTTATGGACGAATTCACCCCTCCACTTT. It translates to CASSLWTNSPLHF.

The chain recombines TRBV24-1 with TRBJ2-6, with 10 bases that match TRBD1. Germline trimming cut 4 bases from V and 1 base from J; bases unmatched to any gene: 6. CDR1 is KGHDR, CDR2 SFDVKD, per germline. This CDR3 comprises 18 residues. DNA of the CDR3: TGTGCCACCAGTGACCGGGACAGGGGAGGTTCTGGGGCCAACGTCCTGACTTTC. This gives the protein CATSDRDRGGSGANVLTF.

This chain uses TRBV14 with TRBJ1-1; a possible D gene is TRBD1 (5 bases). The germline gives CDR1 SGHDN, CDR2 FVKESK. Trimming stripped 0 bases from V and 9 bases from J, with 11 bases between. CDR3 length equals 13 residues. In DNA, the CDR3 is TGTGCCAGCAGCCAAGAGGGGCCATCTCAAGCTTTCTTT. Encoded protein: CASSQEGPSQAFF.

The J gene is TRBJ2-7, the V gene TRBV12-3 or TRBV12-4; D not certain. The CDR3 has 18 amino acids. V was pared by 2 bases and J by 0 bases, with 20 bases between. In DNA, the CDR3 is TGTGCCAGCAGTTTAAGGCCCCTTTTGGGGAAGAGCTCCTACGAGCAGTACTTC. Its protein is CASSLRPLLGKSSYEQYF.

Many counts were recorded for this clonotype. This chain uses TRBV7-8 with TRBJ2-2, with D tentatively TRBD2 (6 bases). There are 19 residues in the CDR3. The V end lost 2 bases, the J end lost 3 bases, and 22 bases lay between the germline ends. CDR1 and CDR2 from the germline V gene are SGHVS and FQNEAQ. The CDR3 bases are TGTGCCAGCAGCTTATTTTATTGGGAACTAGCTCGAGACACCGGGGAGCTGTTTTTT. This gives the protein CASSLFYWELARDTGELFF.

This clonotype has just a few counts. V gene TRBV6-6 combines with J gene TRBJ2-2; D remains ambiguous. Trimming shortened V by 0 bases and J by 7 bases, and 12 bases separated the two germline ends. This CDR3 contains 15 residues. From germline, CDR1 is MNHNY and CDR2 SVGAGI (reference sequence). CDR3 DNA sequence: TGTGCCAGCAGTTACTCGATGTTCAGTAACGGGGAGCTGTTTTTT. Translating it yields CASSYSMFSNGELFF.

The genes are TRBV4-1 and TRBJ2-3; D is unresolved. Germline V gene data show CDR1 as MGHRA and CDR2 as YSYEKL. The CDR3 is 16 residues long. V lost 5 bases to trimming and J lost 4 bases, with 19 bases between them. CDR3: CASSARTVGSPDTQYF. DNA for the CDR3: TGCGCCAGCAGCGCTCGGACGGTGGGGTCCCCAGATACGCAGTATTTT.

In its sample, this clonotype was seen many times. The chain joins TRBV14 to TRBJ2-1, with 8 positions matching TRBD1. J gave up 4 bases and V 3 bases, and 8 bases lay outside the gene matches. Per the germline V gene, CDR1 is SGHDN and CDR2 is FVKESK. There are 16 residues in the CDR3. DNA of the CDR3: TGTGCCAGCAGCCAGATCAGGGGGCGAGGATACAATGAGCAGTTCTTC. Protein product: CASSQIRGRGYNEQFF.